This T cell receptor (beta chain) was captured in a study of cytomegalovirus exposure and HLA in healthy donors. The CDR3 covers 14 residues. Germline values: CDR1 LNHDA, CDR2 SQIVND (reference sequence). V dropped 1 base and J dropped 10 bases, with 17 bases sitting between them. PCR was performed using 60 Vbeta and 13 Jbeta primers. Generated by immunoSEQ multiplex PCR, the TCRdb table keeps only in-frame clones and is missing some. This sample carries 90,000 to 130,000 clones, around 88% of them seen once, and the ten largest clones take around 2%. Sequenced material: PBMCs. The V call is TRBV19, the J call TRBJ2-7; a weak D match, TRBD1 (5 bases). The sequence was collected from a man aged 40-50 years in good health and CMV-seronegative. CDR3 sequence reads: CASSIGRDSRSQYF. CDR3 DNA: TGTGCCAGTAGTATAGGAAGAGACAGCAGAAGTCAGTACTTC.